Each of the 23 T cell receptor beta chains below was sequenced from the same sample in a study of blood T cell repertoires in COVID-19. Clones were sequenced by immunoSEQ multiplex PCR, and TCRdb holds only the in-frame ones, with some missing. The table shows around 190,000 clones, with 83% occurring only once. Sequencing used peripheral blood. The receptors were sampled from a human donor in a cohort sampled during active COVID-19.

The rearrangement links TRBV29-1 to TRBJ1-2, with D uncertain. CDR1 is SQVTM, CDR2 ANQGSEA, per germline. Trimming took 7 bases from V and 0 from J, leaving 15 bases between them. CDR3 length: 14 residues. CDR3 protein: CSAERREANYGYTF. CDR3 DNA sequence: TGCAGCGCGGAGAGGCGGGAAGCTAACTATGGCTACACCTTC. Supplemented by reference TRBV29-1 and TRBJ1-2, the full variable domain reads SAVISQKPSRDICQRGTSLTIQCQVDSQVTMMFWYRQQPGQSLTLIATANQGSEATYESGFVIDKFPISRPNLTFSTLTVSNMSPEDSSIYLCSAERREANYGYTFGSGTRLTVV.

In DNA, the CDR3 is TGTGCCAGCAGTTTAGGGAGCTCCTACGAGCAGTACTTC. It translates to CASSLGSSYEQYF. The V and J genes are TRBV12-3 or TRBV12-4 and TRBJ2-7, with D hard to call. The CDR3 extends over 13 amino acids. V dropped 1 base and J dropped 0 bases, with 4 bases sitting between them.

This clone occurred once. This chain uses TRBV5-8 with TRBJ2-3; 8 bases agree with TRBD2. CDR1 is SGHTS and CDR2 is YDEGEE in the germline V gene. The CDR3 extends over 16 amino acids. V shed 6 bases, J shed 1 base, and the junction held 10 bases outside the gene matches. The CDR3, as DNA: TGTGCCAGCAACTATGGGTCGACTAGCGGCACAGATACGCAGTATTTT. As protein: CASNYGSTSGTDTQYF.

The chain employs TRBV6-5 and TRBJ2-1; 11 bases are a match to TRBD2. The CDR3 is made up of 15 amino acids. Germline V gives CDR1 MNHEY, CDR2 SVGAGI. With 5 bases clipped from V and 6 bases from J, the junction kept 6 bases outside the gene matches. The CDR3 here is CASSRLAGGGNEQFF. The DNA for the CDR3 is TGTGCCAGCAGTCGTCTAGCGGGGGGAGGCAATGAGCAGTTCTTC.

The CDR3 bases are TGTGCCAGCAGTATGGACAGACTCAATCAGCCCCAGCATTTT. Its protein is CASSMDRLNQPQHF. The gene calls are TRBV6-5 and TRBJ1-5; tentative D call: TRBD1 (6 bases). This CDR3 has 14 amino acids. Germline CDR1 and CDR2: MNHEY and SVGAGI. Trimming left V 5 bases short and J 3 bases short, with 11 bases between.

The chain is built from TRBV5-4 and TRBJ2-7; D ambiguous. With 3 bases removed from V and 0 bases from J, the gap between germline ends came to 4 bases. CDR3 length equals 12 residues. Per the germline V gene, CDR1 is SGHNT and CDR2 is YYREEE (reference sequence). CDR3 in DNA: TGTGCCAGCAGCTCGGGCTCCTACGAGCAGTACTTC. This encodes CASSSGSYEQYF.

This clone was seen only once. This sequence joins TRBV12-3 or TRBV12-4 and TRBJ2-5, with D tentatively TRBD1 (6 bases). V lost 6 bases and J lost 4, with 9 bases in between. The CDR3 covers 12 residues. This CDR3 is CASSQDRETQYF. The CDR3 coding sequence is TGTGCCAGCAGCCAGGACAGAGAGACCCAGTACTTC.

The chain carries TRBV7-2 and TRBJ2-3, with D possibly TRBD1 on 5 matching bases. The CDR3 contains 14 residues. V lost 5 bases, J lost 5 bases, and 14 bases lay in between. Germline-derived CDR1 and CDR2 are SGHTA and FQGNSA. The CDR3: CASSRGVGQDTQYF. In DNA, the CDR3 is TGTGCCAGCAGCCGTGGAGTGGGGCAAGATACGCAGTATTTT.

This clone was seen just once. This chain links TRBV27 with TRBJ1-5; 8 nucleotides match TRBD1. The CDR3 is made up of 17 amino acids. Germline lookup yields CDR1 MNHEY and CDR2 SMNVEV (reference sequence). Unmatched junction bases numbered 14, after V lost 6 bases and J lost 4 bases. CDR3 sequence: CASRPSRGQEVNQPQHF. CDR3 nucleotides: TGTGCCAGCAGACCCTCCCGGGGACAGGAGGTAAATCAGCCCCAGCATTTT.

The chain employs TRBV10-3 and TRBJ2-5; 8 nucleotides line up with TRBD1. Germline loops: CDR1 ENHRY, CDR2 SYGVKD. CDR3 length: 14 residues. V gave up 5 bases and J gave up 2 bases; unmatched junction bases: 4. Here the CDR3 reads CAISMTGVQETQYF. CDR3 nucleotide sequence: TGTGCCATCAGTATGACAGGGGTTCAAGAGACCCAGTACTTC.

This rearrangement joins TRBV5-1 to TRBJ2-5; TRBD1 matches 10 bases. Germline assignment: CDR1 SGHRS and CDR2 YFSETQ. V trimming: 4 bases; J trimming: 4 bases; junction bases outside the gene matches: 7. The CDR3 runs 15 residues. Here the CDR3 reads CASSAPGQGTETQYF. The CDR3 DNA sequence: TGCGCCAGCAGCGCTCCGGGACAGGGGACAGAGACCCAGTACTTC. The full variable domain, rest sourced from reference TRBV5-1 and TRBJ2-5, is KAGVTQTPRYLIKTRGQQVTLSCSPISGHRSVSWYQQTPGQGLQFLFEYFSETQRNKGNFPGRFSGRQFSNSRSEMNVSTLELGDSALYLCASSAPGQGTETQYFGPGTRLLVL.

The J gene is TRBJ2-3, the V gene TRBV28; 10 bases map to TRBD1. The CDR3 loop spans 14 amino acids. Trimming cost V 8 bases and J 2 bases; bases outside gene matches: 4. Looked up from germline, CDR1 is MDHEN and CDR2 is SYDVKM. CDR3 amino acids: CASAGQGITDTQYF. CDR3 bases: TGTGCCAGCGCGGGACAGGGGATCACAGATACGCAGTATTTT.

This sequence joins TRBV10-1 and TRBJ2-1; 9 nucleotides line up with TRBD1. The germline V gene has CDR1 WNHNN and CDR2 SYGVQD (reference sequence). Germline trimming cut 4 bases from V and 5 bases from J; bases unmatched to any gene: 9. This CDR3 has 16 residues. The CDR3 sequence: CASSGPGTGRDNEQFF. The CDR3 DNA reads TGCGCCAGCAGTGGACCCGGGACAGGGAGAGACAATGAGCAGTTCTTC.

CDR3 residues: CASSVNPLAPENSYEQYF. The CDR3 DNA sequence: TGTGCCAGCAGCGTAAACCCCCTGGCACCGGAGAACTCCTACGAGCAGTACTTC. The chain combines TRBV9 with TRBJ2-7; D gene uncertain. With 1 base removed from V and 0 bases from J, the gap between germline ends came to 20 bases. Germline V gives CDR1 SGDLS, CDR2 YYNGEE. The CDR3 totals 18 residues.

This clone appeared a few times. The rearrangement joins TRBV28 to TRBJ1-2; TRBD1 is a possible D gene (6 bases). The germline CDR1 and CDR2 sequences are MDHEN and SYDVKM. CDR3 length: 13 residues. Trimming stripped 6 bases from V and 5 bases from J, with 13 bases between. CDR3 nucleotide sequence: TGTGCCAGCAGGCAGGACAGATTTTATGGCTACACCTTC. Its translation: CASRQDRFYGYTF.

The genes are TRBV19 and TRBJ2-6; D call uncertain. The CDR3 consists of 17 residues. The V end lost 1 base, the J end lost 1 base, and 11 bases lay between the germline ends. CDR1 is LNHDA, CDR2 SQIVND, per germline (reference sequence). CDR3 amino acids: CASSIVVGYSGANVLTF. The CDR3 nucleotides read TGTGCCAGTAGTATAGTGGTCGGGTATTCTGGGGCCAACGTCCTGACTTTC.

The chain couples TRBV12-3 or TRBV12-4 to TRBJ2-7, with TRBD1 as a possible D gene (5 bases). The CDR3 totals 13 residues. Trimming stripped 1 base from V and 5 bases from J, with 9 bases between. The CDR3 here is CASSLGGQDEQYF. CDR3 DNA sequence: TGTGCCAGCAGTTTAGGGGGCCAAGACGAGCAGTACTTC.

The CDR3, as DNA: TGTGCCATCAGCGACAGGTCTTCCCAAACGGGCTCTGGAAACACCATATATTTT. Its protein is CAISDRSSQTGSGNTIYF. The rearrangement links TRBV10-3 to TRBJ1-3; possible D gene TRBD1, 6 bases. The germline CDR1 and CDR2 sequences are ENHRY and SYGVKD. The length of the CDR3 is 18 residues. V was clipped by 6 bases and J by 0 bases, with 21 bases between them.

This clone occurred once. The rearrangement uses TRBV28 and TRBJ2-7; D may be TRBD2 (7 bases). The CDR3 extends over 13 amino acids. Deletions cut 8 bases from V and 5 bases from J, with 16 bases between. Germline V lookup: CDR1 MDHEN, CDR2 SYDVKM. Here the CDR3 reads CASRSGGSDEQYF. CDR3 in DNA: TGTGCCAGCCGGTCGGGGGGCTCTGACGAGCAGTACTTC.

The rearrangement uses TRBV19 and TRBJ1-2; maybe TRBD1 (6 bases). The CDR3 is made up of 14 amino acids. Between the trimmed V and J ends, which lost 3 bases and 5 bases, there was a span of 13 bases. Per the germline V gene, CDR1 is LNHDA and CDR2 is SQIVND (reference sequence). The CDR3, as DNA: TGTGCCAGTAGTATTACAGGGAGAATATATGGCTACACCTTC. Its protein is CASSITGRIYGYTF.

The CDR3 DNA follows: TGTGCCAGCAGTTACTCGTTGGCGGCCCGAAACACCATATATTTT. Its translation: CASSYSLAARNTIYF. This sequence joins TRBV6-5 and TRBJ1-3; no reliable D call. V lost 0 bases and J lost 5, with 11 bases in between. Looked up from germline, CDR1 is MNHEY and CDR2 is SVGAGI. The CDR3 has 15 residues.

The genes are TRBV11-1 and TRBJ1-2, with 9 bases identical to TRBD1. The CDR3 spans 13 residues. The V gene end was trimmed by 4 bases and the J gene end by 4 bases; junction bases not matched to a gene: 1. Germline V gene data show CDR1 as SGHAT and CDR2 as FQDESV (reference sequence). The CDR3 sequence is CASSWGQGYGYTF. In DNA form, the CDR3 reads TGTGCCAGCAGCTGGGGACAGGGCTATGGCTACACCTTC.

V gene TRBV4-3 combines with J gene TRBJ2-7; the match to TRBD2 covers 14 bases. The CDR3 runs to 17 residues. The J segment lost 3 bases and the V segment lost 1 base, leaving 5 bases of the junction unmatched. CDR1 and CDR2 (germline): LGHNA, YSLEER. CDR3 coding DNA: TGCGCCAGCAGCCAAGGACTAGCGGGGGGGGCCCGCTACGAGCAGTACTTC. It specifies CASSQGLAGGARYEQYF.